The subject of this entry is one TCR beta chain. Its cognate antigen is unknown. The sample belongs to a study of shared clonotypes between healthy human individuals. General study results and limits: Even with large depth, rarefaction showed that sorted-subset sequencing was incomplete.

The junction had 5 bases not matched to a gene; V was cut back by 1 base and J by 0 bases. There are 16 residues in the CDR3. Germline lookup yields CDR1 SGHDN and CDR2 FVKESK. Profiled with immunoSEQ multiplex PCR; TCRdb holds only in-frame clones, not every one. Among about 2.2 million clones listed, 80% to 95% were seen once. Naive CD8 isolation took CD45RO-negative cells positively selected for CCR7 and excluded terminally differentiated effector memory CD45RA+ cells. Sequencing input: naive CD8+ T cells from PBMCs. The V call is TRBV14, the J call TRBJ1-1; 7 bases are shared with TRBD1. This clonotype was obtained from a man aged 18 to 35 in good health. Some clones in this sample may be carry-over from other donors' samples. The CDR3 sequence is CASSQGNRGMNTEAFF. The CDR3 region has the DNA TGTGCCAGCAGCCAAGGCAACAGGGGCATGAACACTGAAGCTTTCTTT.